This record looks at one TCR beta chain sequence and its context. Its antigen is not identified. These data originate in a study of T cell responses to AZD1222 COVID-19 vaccine. CDR1 is SGHRS and CDR2 is YFSETQ in the germline V gene. The CDR3 sequence is 15 residues long. Deletions cut 2 bases from V and 3 bases from J, with 14 bases between. Sequencing was performed with immunoSEQ multiplex PCR; in TCRdb, only in-frame clones are kept and a portion is missing. The sample contains about 150,000 clones, approximately 90% of which appear only once. Study-wide points: CD4 TCRs associated with vaccination spanned spike, dominating at 160-218 and 743-854. Sampling captured repertoires only after the peak T cell response.

Sequencing used peripheral blood, obtained after recovery from COVID-19. The chain carries TRBV5-1 and TRBJ1-1; tentative D call: TRBD1 (5 bases). The sequence was collected from an adult who had recovered from COVID-19. The CDR3, as DNA: TGCGCCAGCAGCTTCCAGGGAGGGAGTTACACTGAAGCTTTCTTT. Translated, it gives CASSFQGGSYTEAFF.